Below are 9 T cell receptor beta chains sequenced from a single sample in a study of identical twins. TCRdb passed the 5' RACE reads through MiXCR, listing each CDR3 protein once. The repertoire has about 550,000 distinct CDR3 sequences, about 22% of them found once; the top ten carry approximately 0.49%. The same data also went into a second study, on yellow fever vaccine responses in identical twins.

Source material: CD4+ T cells sorted from blood. Receptors were obtained from a woman aged 18-30 years in good health.

V is TRBV7-9 and J is TRBJ2-7; 9 bases fit TRBD1. CDR1 is SEHNR, CDR2 FQNEAQ, per germline (reference sequence). V trimming: 3 bases; J trimming: 6 bases; junction bases outside the gene matches: 6. The CDR3 contains 14 residues. CDR3 amino acids: CASSFSTTGGEQYV. The DNA for the CDR3 is TGTGCCAGCAGCTTTTCAACGACAGGGGGCGAGCAGTACGTC.

This chain uses TRBV29-1 with TRBJ2-3; weak D call: TRBD1 (6 bases). The V gene lost 7 bases and the J gene lost 2 bases, with 13 bases spanning the gap. The CDR3 loop spans 13 amino acids. Germline values: CDR1 SQVTM, CDR2 ANQGSEA. This CDR3 reads CSAKQGYTDTQYF. The CDR3 region has the DNA TGCAGCGCTAAACAGGGATACACAGATACGCAGTATTTT.

The chain has TRBV7-6 and TRBJ2-3; unclear D gene. The CDR3 contains 15 residues. Germline V lookup: CDR1 SGHVS, CDR2 FNYEAQ. Trimming left V 1 base short and J 2 bases short, with 10 bases between. The CDR3 loop is CASSLDLGYTDTQYF. DNA for the CDR3: TGTGCCAGCAGCTTAGACCTGGGGTACACAGATACGCAGTATTTT.

This clonotype was seen a handful of times. This chain links TRBV24-1 with TRBJ1-5, with TRBD1 matching over 7 bases. Germline CDR1 KGHDR, CDR2 SFDVKD. The CDR3 sequence is 14 residues long. J was trimmed by 3 bases and V by 9 bases; bases with no gene match: 7. DNA for the CDR3: TGTGCCACCCAAGGGGGCTTAGCCAATCAGCCCCAGCATTTT. Translating it yields CATQGGLANQPQHF.

This chain uses TRBV12-3 or TRBV12-4 with TRBJ1-1, with a tentative D call TRBD1 (5 bases). The V and J ends lost 2 bases and 6 bases respectively, with 16 bases between them. CDR3 size: 15 residues. The CDR3 DNA follows: TGTGCCAGCAGTTTACGTGCCGGTGGACAACCTGAAGCTTTCTTT. As protein: CASSLRAGGQPEAFF.

The chain employs TRBV4-2 and TRBJ2-1; 16 bases match TRBD2. Germline V gives CDR1 LGHNA, CDR2 YNFKEQ. Trimming removed 1 base from V and 6 bases from J; junction bases left unmatched: 15. The CDR3 is 21 residues long. CDR3 nucleotide sequence: TGTGCCAGCAGCCAAGCAAAACGGACGGGACTAGCGGGAGGGGGGCTCAATGAGCAGTTCTTC. Translating it yields CASSQAKRTGLAGGGLNEQFF.

This clonotype turned up a few times. The chain links TRBV2 to TRBJ2-7; the D is unclear. The CDR3 contains 9 residues. Trimming took 8 bases from V and 1 from J, leaving 0 bases between them. Germline CDR1 and CDR2: SNHLY and FYNNEI. In DNA form, the CDR3 reads TGTGCCAGCTCCTACGAGCAGTACTTC. It yields the protein CASSYEQYF.

The rearrangement links TRBV20-1 to TRBJ2-1, with 8 bases aligning to TRBD2. The length of the CDR3 is 19 residues. Trimming removed 2 bases from V and 1 base from J; junction bases left unmatched: 16. Germline assignment: CDR1 DFQATT and CDR2 SNEGSKA (reference sequence). Written as DNA, the CDR3 is TGCAGTGCTAGAACCGCGGGGGGAAGGGTGAATGTTTCCTACAATGAGCAGTTCTTC. Its protein product is CSARTAGGRVNVSYNEQFF.

This clonotype was seen only a few times. The chain joins TRBV29-1 to TRBJ2-1; D unresolved. Germline lookup yields CDR1 SQVTM and CDR2 ANQGSEA. The V and J ends lost 5 bases and 8 bases respectively, with 7 bases between them. CDR3 size: 10 residues. The CDR3 DNA sequence: TGCAGCGTTCATTTGCATGAGCAGTTCTTC. It translates to CSVHLHEQFF.